This entry lists 19 T cell receptor beta chains sequenced from one sample in a study of cytomegalovirus exposure and HLA in healthy donors. Primers: 60 Vbeta forward and 13 Jbeta reverse. The method was immunoSEQ multiplex PCR; TCRdb's version includes in-frame clones alone and lacks a portion of them. The profile shows under 200,000 clones, 80% of them singletons. Sequenced: PBMCs. These receptors all come from a woman aged 45-65 years in good health and CMV-seropositive.

J is TRBJ2-7 and V is TRBV28; D ambiguous. This CDR3 has 14 residues. Deletions cut 4 bases from V and 0 bases from J, with 10 bases between. Germline CDR1 MDHEN, CDR2 SYDVKM. CDR3 bases: TGTGCCAGCAGTTCCCAGGAATCCTCCTACGAGCAGTACTTC. Translation: CASSSQESSYEQYF.

The chain couples TRBV27 to TRBJ2-1, with 7 positions matching TRBD2. V gave up 5 bases and J gave up 3 bases; unmatched junction bases: 4. Germline CDR1 is MNHEY and CDR2 is SMNVEV (reference sequence). The length of the CDR3 is 14 residues. The CDR3, as DNA: TGTGCCAGCAGTAATAGCGGGCACTACAATGAGCAGTTCTTC. Residues: CASSNSGHYNEQFF.

The J gene is TRBJ2-7, the V gene TRBV28, with 9 bases lining up with TRBD1. Germline loops: CDR1 MDHEN, CDR2 SYDVKM. There are 15 residues in the CDR3. V was clipped by 6 bases and J by 2 bases; unmatched bases: 8. CDR3 protein: CASSRRDRDTYEQYF. The CDR3 DNA is TGTGCCAGCAGCCGCAGGGACAGGGATACCTACGAGCAGTACTTC.

This chain joins TRBV28 and TRBJ1-5; a weak D match, TRBD1 (6 bases). Trimming stripped 7 bases from V and 1 base from J, with 8 bases between. The CDR3 spans 13 residues. The germline V gene encodes CDR1 MDHEN and CDR2 SYDVKM. The CDR3 coding sequence is TGTGCCAGCAACAGGGTAAGCAATCAGCCCCAGCATTTT. This translates into CASNRVSNQPQHF.

The chain employs TRBV27 and TRBJ2-7; D is possibly TRBD1 (5 bases). With 7 bases removed from V and 3 bases from J, the gap between germline ends came to 13 bases. The V gene's germline CDR1 is MNHEY and CDR2 SMNVEV (reference sequence). This CDR3 has 13 amino acids. CDR3 sequence: CASIPPDSYEQYF. The CDR3 nucleotides read TGTGCCAGCATTCCCCCCGACAGCTACGAGCAGTACTTC.

V is TRBV18 and J is TRBJ2-3; D is unclear. Looked up from germline, CDR1 is KGHSH and CDR2 is LQKENI. Trimming pared 0 bases from V and 4 bases from J, leaving 8 bases between. The CDR3 covers 14 residues. The DNA of the CDR3 is TGTGCCAGCTCACCACCGTTAGTGGCAGATACGCAGTATTTT. It translates to CASSPPLVADTQYF.

This chain uses TRBV5-1 with TRBJ1-1; D is unclear. V gave up 4 bases and J gave up 3 bases, with 13 bases separating them. The germline gives CDR1 SGHRS, CDR2 YFSETQ. There are 14 residues in the CDR3. The CDR3 DNA reads TGCGCCAGCAGCCCCCGGGTGAGTTACACTGAAGCTTTCTTT. Translation gives CASSPRVSYTEAFF.

This clone was found once. A junction boundary mismatches the germline segment, possibly from a read error. This chain uses TRBV7-9 with TRBJ2-7; a weak D match, TRBD2 (6 bases). Germline V gives CDR1 SEHNR, CDR2 FQNEAQ (reference sequence). The CDR3 totals 17 residues. This CDR3 is CSSSLIPRTSQAYEQYF. Written as DNA, the CDR3 is TGTTCCAGCAGCTTAATTCCTCGTACTAGCCAAGCCTACGAGCAGTACTTC.

The chain combines TRBV27 with TRBJ2-7, with 9 bases matching TRBD1. Germline CDR1 is MNHEY and CDR2 is SMNVEV (reference sequence). The CDR3 runs to 14 residues. The V gene end was trimmed by 3 bases and the J gene end by 6 bases; junction bases not matched to a gene: 6. CDR3 amino acids: CASSFTGTGLEQYF. The DNA for the CDR3 is TGTGCCAGCAGTTTTACCGGGACAGGGCTCGAGCAGTACTTC.

This rearrangement joins TRBV7-9 to TRBJ2-5; the D is unclear. The V gene's germline CDR1 is SEHNR and CDR2 FQNEAQ (reference sequence). The CDR3 sequence is 13 residues long. V was trimmed by 7 bases and J by 4 bases, leaving 13 bases between them. Here the CDR3 DNA reads TGTGCCAGCATCGGCAGCTGGGCAGAGACCCAGTACTTC. Its translation: CASIGSWAETQYF.

This clone came up a few times. The rearrangement joins TRBV6-1 to TRBJ1-1; 8 bases are a match to TRBD1. This CDR3 has 14 amino acids. V gave up 10 bases and J gave up 8 bases; unmatched junction bases: 15. Per the germline V gene, CDR1 is MNHNS and CDR2 is SASEGT. This chain's CDR3 is CATSRDRFMWEAFF. The CDR3 DNA reads TGTGCCACATCCCGGGACAGGTTTATGTGGGAAGCTTTCTTT.

This clone was seen just once. This chain links TRBV12-5 with TRBJ1-1, with a weak D call TRBD1 (6 bases). CDR3 length: 12 amino acids. V was trimmed by 1 base and J by 10 bases, leaving 10 bases between them. The germline V gene encodes CDR1 LGHNT and CDR2 FRNRAP. In DNA, the CDR3 is TGTGCTAGTGGTTTGGGAGAAGGGGGAGCTTTCTTT. Protein product: CASGLGEGGAFF.

The chain couples TRBV5-1 to TRBJ1-1, with 10 bases that match TRBD1. CDR1 is SGHRS, CDR2 YFSETQ, per germline. The length of the CDR3 is 13 residues. Losses at the gene ends were 7 bases for V and 4 bases for J; bases not matched to a gene: 4. CDR3 in amino acids: CASGQGDGTEAFF. CDR3 nucleotides: TGCGCCAGCGGACAGGGGGATGGCACTGAAGCTTTCTTT.

V usage is TRBV9 and J usage is TRBJ2-5; TRBD2 matches at 12 bases. Looked up from germline, CDR1 is SGDLS and CDR2 is YYNGEE. The V segment lost 0 bases and the J segment 1 base; nucleotides outside the gene matches: 7. This CDR3 contains 18 residues. The CDR3 sequence: CASSVGETSGSFQETQYF. As DNA, the CDR3 is TGTGCCAGCAGCGTAGGCGAGACTAGCGGGAGTTTCCAAGAGACCCAGTACTTC.

The CDR3 loop reads CASSLSPSGQETQYF. The DNA for the CDR3 is TGTGCCAGCAGTTTAAGTCCCAGCGGACAAGAGACCCAGTACTTC. The chain is built from TRBV27 and TRBJ2-5; tentative D call: TRBD2 (5 bases). The CDR3 length is 15 residues. V lost 2 bases and J lost 2, with 12 bases in between. Germline V lookup: CDR1 MNHEY, CDR2 SMNVEV (reference sequence).

This clone was observed a few times. CDR3 residues: CASRRYSGGDNEQFF. The CDR3 DNA sequence: TGCGCCAGCAGGCGATATAGCGGGGGGGACAATGAGCAGTTCTTC. This chain joins TRBV4-3 and TRBJ2-1; 11 bases are a match to TRBD2. Trimming took 6 bases from V and 5 from J; bases not matched to a gene: 6. CDR1 is LGHNA, CDR2 YSLEER, per germline. The CDR3 is 15 residues long.

The genes are TRBV9 and TRBJ1-6, with 8 bases identical to TRBD1. The V gene's germline CDR1 is SGDLS and CDR2 YYNGEE. V lost 7 bases, J lost 6 bases, and 6 bases stayed unmatched. The length of the CDR3 is 14 residues. The CDR3 nucleotides read TGTGCCAGCCGGGCGGGGACAGGTAATTCACCCCTCCACTTT. Its protein product is CASRAGTGNSPLHF.

The genes are TRBV28 and TRBJ1-1; a possible D gene is TRBD1 (6 bases). V was cut by 0 bases and J by 6 bases, with 14 bases left in between. Looked up from germline, CDR1 is MDHEN and CDR2 is SYDVKM. The CDR3 has 15 amino acids. As DNA, the CDR3 is TGTGCCAGCAGTTTATGGGGGGGGCAGGACGCTGAAGCTTTCTTT. Translation: CASSLWGGQDAEAFF.

The sample holds a few counts of this clone. The chain couples TRBV28 to TRBJ2-1; TRBD2 agrees at 14 bases. Germline CDR1 MDHEN, CDR2 SYDVKM. The CDR3 sequence is 15 residues long. V shed 6 bases, J shed 6 bases, and the junction held 4 bases outside the gene matches. CDR3 bases: TGTGCCAGCAGATTGACTAGCGGGGGGGCCAATGAGCAGTTCTTC. It codes for CASRLTSGGANEQFF. The variable domain in full, completed from reference TRBV28 and TRBJ2-1, reads DVKVTQSSRYLVKRTGEKVFLECVQDMDHENMFWYRQDPGLGLRLIYFSYDVKMKEKGDIPEGYSVSREKKERFSLILESASTNQTSMYLCASRLTSGGANEQFFGPGTRLTVL.